The next 30 T cell receptor beta chains were all read from a single sample in a study of blood T cell repertoires in COVID-19. The table came from immunoSEQ multiplex PCR; TCRdb's copy has only in-frame clones and leaves some out. The sample holds hundreds of thousands of clones, 65% to 90% seen once. The sample taken for sequencing was PBMCs or T cells enriched from blood (not recorded which). The receptor set was obtained from a man aged 30-40 years who had recovered from COVID-19.

The chain couples TRBV4-1 to TRBJ2-3, with a tentative D call TRBD1 (6 bases). Trimming took off 4 bases at V and 3 bases at J, with 14 bases between the two ends. Per the germline V gene, CDR1 is MGHRA and CDR2 is YSYEKL. This CDR3 region has 15 residues. CDR3 nucleotides: TGCGCCAGCAGCCCCGGACAGCAATGGACAGATACGCAGTATTTT. Its protein is CASSPGQQWTDTQYF.

This rearrangement joins TRBV7-6 to TRBJ2-7, with 11 bases that match TRBD2. Trimming removed 6 bases from V and 9 bases from J; junction bases left unmatched: 7. The CDR3 sequence is 13 residues long. Germline assignment: CDR1 SGHVS and CDR2 FNYEAQ. The CDR3 nucleotides are TGTGCCAGCAGAAAAACTAGCGGGGGTAGGCAGTACTTC. This translates into CASRKTSGGRQYF.

This clone was observed a handful of times. The chain is built from TRBV19 and TRBJ2-2; tentatively, D is TRBD1 (5 bases). Germline CDR1 LNHDA, CDR2 SQIVND (reference sequence). The CDR3 runs to 14 residues. The V and J ends lost 3 bases and 5 bases respectively, with 10 bases between them. CDR3 DNA sequence: TGTGCCAGTAGTATCCCCAGGGTTACCGGGGAGCTGTTTTTT. Translation: CASSIPRVTGELFF.

This clone is deemed medium-sized. The chain is built from TRBV4-2 and TRBJ2-1; 7 bases agree with TRBD1. CDR3 length equals 16 residues. V lost 0 bases to trimming and J lost 5 bases; unmatched junction nucleotides: 7. Germline assignment: CDR1 LGHNA and CDR2 YNFKEQ. The CDR3 bases are TGTGCCAGCAGCCAAGATATGCAGGGGGTACACAATGAGCAGTTCTTC. Its protein is CASSQDMQGVHNEQFF.

The gene calls are TRBV19 and TRBJ1-2, with 8 bases identical to TRBD1. V gave up 7 bases and J gave up 4 bases; unmatched junction bases: 8. This CDR3 spans 14 amino acids. Looked up from germline, CDR1 is LNHDA and CDR2 is SQIVND (reference sequence). The CDR3 protein is CASNPMGTGYGYTF. Here the CDR3 DNA reads TGTGCCAGTAATCCTATGGGGACAGGCTATGGCTACACCTTC.

The chain links TRBV30 to TRBJ1-4, with unresolved D. The V gene lost 6 bases and the J gene lost 7 bases, with 12 bases spanning the gap. The CDR3 spans 12 residues. The germline gives CDR1 GTSNPN, CDR2 SVGIG (reference sequence). The CDR3 DNA follows: TGTGCCTGTAAAAGGAGTTTTGAAAAACTGTTTTTT. Translation gives CACKRSFEKLFF.

This clone was found a few times. The chain recombines TRBV6-6 with TRBJ1-5, with TRBD1 identical over 10 bases. Germline V lookup: CDR1 MNHNY, CDR2 SVGAGI (reference sequence). CDR3 length: 18 amino acids. V dropped 5 bases and J dropped 0; count of bases not matched to a gene: 10. CDR3 region: CASSRWWDRGHSNQPQHF. The CDR3 DNA is TGTGCCAGCAGTCGGTGGTGGGACAGGGGACATAGCAATCAGCCCCAGCATTTT.

This rearrangement joins TRBV5-1 to TRBJ1-2, with 8 nucleotides matching TRBD1. With V trimmed by 2 bases and J by 4 bases, 4 bases remained unmatched. The CDR3 totals 14 residues. In germline, CDR1 is SGHRS, CDR2 YFSETQ. CDR3 coding DNA: TGCGCCAGCAGCTTAGGACAGGGAGGCTATGGCTACACCTTC. It encodes CASSLGQGGYGYTF.

The sample holds a few counts of this clone. The chain carries TRBV7-9 and TRBJ2-7, with a tentative D call TRBD1 (6 bases). The ends were cut back, 5 bases at V and 4 bases at J, with 15 bases in the middle. This CDR3 has 14 residues. Looked up from germline, CDR1 is SEHNR and CDR2 is FQNEAQ (reference sequence). The CDR3 protein is CASSQGQGWYEQYF. CDR3 in DNA: TGTGCCAGCAGCCAAGGCCAGGGGTGGTACGAGCAGTACTTC. Full variable domain (missing parts from reference TRBV7-9 and TRBJ2-7): DTGVSQNPRHKITKRGQNVTFRCDPISEHNRLYWYRQTLGQGPEFLTYFQNEAQLEKSRLLSDRFSAERPKGSFSTLEIQRTEQGDSAMYLCASSQGQGWYEQYFGPGTRLTVT.

The CDR3 is CASSQGLLNEQFF. CDR3 DNA: TGTGCCAGCAGTCAGGGACTTTTAAATGAGCAGTTCTTC. The chain recombines TRBV27 with TRBJ2-1; D may be TRBD2 (6 bases). The germline gives CDR1 MNHEY, CDR2 SMNVEV (reference sequence). The V and J ends lost 5 bases and 7 bases respectively, with 12 bases between them. CDR3 size: 13 residues.

This chain uses TRBV6-5 with TRBJ2-7; TRBD2 aligns across 7 bases. Germline V CDR1 and CDR2: MNHEY, SVGAGI. The CDR3 runs to 16 residues. The J segment lost 3 bases and the V segment lost 0 bases, leaving 8 bases of the junction unmatched. CDR3 in DNA: TGTGCCAGCAGTTACTCGATGACTAGCCCTCACTACGAGCAGTACTTC. It codes for CASSYSMTSPHYEQYF.

The J gene is TRBJ1-1, the V gene TRBV30; D is perhaps TRBD1 (5 bases). The germline V gene has CDR1 GTSNPN and CDR2 SVGIG (reference sequence). CDR3 size: 14 residues. The V gene lost 1 base and the J gene lost 0 bases, with 9 bases spanning the gap. CDR3 loop: CAWSALTVNTEAFF. The CDR3 DNA reads as TGTGCCTGGAGTGCCCTGACAGTGAACACTGAAGCTTTCTTT.

The chain is built from TRBV7-9 and TRBJ2-7; D ambiguous. Germline lookup yields CDR1 SEHNR and CDR2 FQNEAQ (reference sequence). The germline V and J ends were trimmed by 1 base and 5 bases, with 6 bases remaining between them. The CDR3 totals 12 residues. The CDR3 here is CASSLEYNEQYF. The CDR3 DNA reads as TGTGCCAGCAGCTTAGAATACAACGAGCAGTACTTC.

This chain joins TRBV5-1 and TRBJ2-1; D possibly corresponds to TRBD1 (6 bases). Germline loops: CDR1 SGHRS, CDR2 YFSETQ. V shed 1 base and J shed 4 bases, with 9 bases lying between them. The CDR3 extends over 14 amino acids. The CDR3 nucleotides read TGCGCCAGCAGCTTGAAGGACAGTTACAATGAGCAGTTCTTC. Translated, it gives CASSLKDSYNEQFF.

This clone was detected a few times. The V and J genes are TRBV28 and TRBJ1-2, with 7 bases that match TRBD1. V was pared by 5 bases and J by 4 bases, with 7 bases of the junction left unmatched. Germline values: CDR1 MDHEN, CDR2 SYDVKM. CDR3 size: 14 residues. This CDR3 is CASSTGVFSYGYTF. The CDR3 DNA follows: TGTGCCAGCAGTACAGGGGTCTTTAGCTATGGCTACACCTTC.

This chain connects TRBV6-1 to TRBJ1-5, with D hard to call. With 2 bases removed from V and 4 bases from J, the gap between germline ends came to 9 bases. The CDR3 runs 14 residues. CDR1 and CDR2 from the germline V gene are MNHNS and SASEGT. CDR3 DNA: TGTGCCAGCAGTGAAACGAGGATAAATCAGCCCCAGCATTTT. Amino acid sequence: CASSETRINQPQHF.

The chain joins TRBV28 to TRBJ1-1; TRBD1 aligns across 9 bases. The CDR3 extends over 16 amino acids. Germline V lookup: CDR1 MDHEN, CDR2 SYDVKM. The V gene end was trimmed by 5 bases and the J gene end by 4 bases; junction bases not matched to a gene: 11. CDR3 sequence (DNA): TGTGCCAGCAGTAACCGGGTCCGGGACAGGGTCACTGAAGCTTTCTTT. Its translation is CASSNRVRDRVTEAFF.

This clone has a handful of counts. The chain carries TRBV25-1 and TRBJ1-1; D uncertain. V gave up 7 bases and J gave up 2 bases, with 14 bases separating them. Germline loops: CDR1 MGHDK, CDR2 SYGVNS. The CDR3 runs 14 residues. In DNA, the CDR3 is TGTGCCAGCACCGACTGGGGAGGAAACACTGAAGCTTTCTTT. It codes for CASTDWGGNTEAFF.

This clone is a singleton in its sample. The genes are TRBV5-1 and TRBJ2-7, with a tentative D call TRBD1 (5 bases). The CDR3 loop spans 14 amino acids. Germline lookup yields CDR1 SGHRS and CDR2 YFSETQ. V lost 0 bases and J lost 2, with 9 bases in between. CDR3 bases: TGCGCCAGCAGCTTGGGACAGCCCCCCTACGAGCAGTACTTC. Its translation: CASSLGQPPYEQYF.

The gene calls are TRBV12-5 and TRBJ2-1; a weak D match, TRBD2 (5 bases). V lost 7 bases and J 9 bases, leaving 16 bases between the germline ends. The germline gives CDR1 LGHNT, CDR2 FRNRAP. This CDR3 has 13 residues. CDR3 sequence reads: CASETTAVGEQFF. DNA for the CDR3: TGTGCTAGTGAGACTACAGCGGTAGGTGAGCAGTTCTTC.

The chain links TRBV19 to TRBJ2-7; no clear D gene. The CDR3 length is 13 residues. Trimming stripped 4 bases from V and 0 bases from J, with 7 bases between. Germline V gene sequence: CDR1 LNHDA, CDR2 SQIVND (reference sequence). For the CDR3, the DNA is TGTGCCAGTAGTAGGGCGAACTCCTACGAGCAGTACTTC. Protein sequence: CASSRANSYEQYF.

CDR3: CASSQLTGMVNYGYTF. The CDR3 DNA sequence: TGTGCCAGCAGCCAACTTACAGGGATGGTGAACTATGGCTACACCTTC. The chain employs TRBV3-1 (or the pseudogene TRBV3-2) and TRBJ1-2; possibly TRBD1 for D (6 bases). The CDR3 consists of 16 residues. The germline V and J ends were trimmed by 2 bases and 2 bases, with 15 bases remaining between them. CDR1 is LGHDT, CDR2 YNNKEL, per germline (reference sequence).

The chain links TRBV6-4 to TRBJ1-1, with no clear D. CDR1 and CDR2 from the germline V gene are MRHNA and SNTAGT. Trimming took 4 bases from V and 1 from J, leaving 10 bases between them. This CDR3 is 14 amino acids long. The CDR3 reads CASSVSATNTEAFF. CDR3 bases: TGTGCCAGCAGTGTTAGCGCAACGAACACTGAAGCTTTCTTT.

The chain uses TRBV18 and TRBJ2-1, with a possible D match to TRBD2 (5 bases). Germline V gives CDR1 KGHSH, CDR2 LQKENI. This CDR3 comprises 16 residues. V was pared by 4 bases and J by 1 base, with 14 bases between. The CDR3 DNA follows: TGTGCCAGCTCACAGTCCTTAGCGATTTCCTACAATGAGCAGTTCTTC. Amino acid sequence: CASSQSLAISYNEQFF.

The J gene is TRBJ2-5, the V gene TRBV6-2 or TRBV6-3; 11 bases are a match to TRBD2. This CDR3 spans 16 amino acids. V gave up 0 bases and J gave up 2 bases; unmatched junction bases: 2. CDR1 and CDR2 (germline): MNHEY, SVGEGT. In DNA, the CDR3 is TGTGCCAGCAGTTACTCGAGACTAGCGGGACAAGAGACCCAGTACTTC. Amino acid sequence: CASSYSRLAGQETQYF.

This clone was seen just once. This rearrangement joins TRBV24-1 to TRBJ2-2; D not resolved. Germline V gene sequence: CDR1 KGHDR, CDR2 SFDVKD. The V gene lost 5 bases and the J gene lost 2 bases, with 11 bases spanning the gap. This CDR3 has 15 residues. CDR3 DNA sequence: TGTGCCACCAGTGTTGAACAACAAAACACCGGGGAGCTGTTTTTT. Translating it yields CATSVEQQNTGELFF.

A single count supports this clone. This chain links TRBV10-3 with TRBJ1-1; no clear D gene. The germline V and J ends were trimmed by 7 bases and 1 base, with 13 bases remaining between them. The CDR3 covers 14 residues. CDR1 and CDR2 (germline): ENHRY, SYGVKD. As DNA, the CDR3 is TGTGCCATCACCGAGACATTCGCGAACACTGAAGCTTTCTTT. Translation: CAITETFANTEAFF.

This chain links TRBV28 with TRBJ1-2, with 7 nucleotides matching TRBD1. CDR1 is MDHEN, CDR2 SYDVKM, per germline. The junction had 8 bases not matched to a gene; V was cut back by 6 bases and J by 4 bases. This CDR3 is built from 14 residues. CDR3 region: CASRKTGSGYGYTF. The CDR3 DNA reads as TGTGCCAGCAGAAAGACAGGGTCGGGCTATGGCTACACCTTC.

V gene TRBV19 combines with J gene TRBJ2-7; D perhaps matches TRBD2 (7 bases). From germline, CDR1 is LNHDA and CDR2 SQIVND (reference sequence). Trimming removed 3 bases at V and 4 bases at J, with 10 bases between. The CDR3 is 13 amino acids. The CDR3 region is CASSMGGLYEQYF. The CDR3 region has the DNA TGTGCCAGTAGTATGGGGGGGCTATACGAGCAGTACTTC.

The V and J genes are TRBV4-1 and TRBJ2-7; 8 positions match TRBD1. The CDR3 is 15 residues long. The V segment lost 3 bases and the J segment 0 bases; nucleotides outside the gene matches: 4. Germline V gene data show CDR1 as MGHRA and CDR2 as YSYEKL. As DNA, the CDR3 is TGCGCCAGCAGCCAGTGGACAGGGAGCTCCTACGAGCAGTACTTC. This gives the protein CASSQWTGSSYEQYF.